The 2 T cell receptor beta chains given below trace back to one sample, sequenced in a study of blood T cell repertoires in COVID-19. Clones were sequenced by immunoSEQ multiplex PCR, and TCRdb holds only the in-frame ones, with some missing. The sample holds about 410,000 clones, about 88% seen once. The sequenced material came from peripheral blood. The receptors derive from a woman between 35 and 50 years old with COVID-19, enrolled during active disease.

The V call is TRBV4-1, the J call TRBJ1-2; D may be TRBD1 (6 bases). CDR1 and CDR2 from the germline V gene are MGHRA and YSYEKL. The V end lost 0 bases, the J end lost 5 bases, and 16 bases lay between the germline ends. The length of the CDR3 is 16 residues. As DNA, the CDR3 is TGCGCCAGCAGCCAAGATCACTGGGATAGGGGGTATGGCTACACCTTC. It is translated as CASSQDHWDRGYGYTF.

Points on this clone: This specimen includes other DNA sequences encoding the same CDR3. The chain carries TRBV5-1 and TRBJ1-1, with 10 positions matching TRBD1. In germline, CDR1 is SGHRS, CDR2 YFSETQ. With V trimmed by 3 bases and J by 5 bases, 4 bases remained unmatched. The CDR3 contains 14 residues. CDR3 region: CASSYGQGGTEAFF. CDR3 in DNA: TGCGCCAGCAGCTACGGACAGGGGGGGACTGAAGCTTTCTTT.